A single sample gave rise to the 10 T cell receptor beta chains below, sequenced in a study of T cell repertoires in aging, cancer and after chemotherapy. Multiplex touch-down PCR with TRB-A/B primers amplified rearranged V-D-J TRB sequences. TCRdb reprocessed the multiplex PCR reads with MiXCR, giving one entry per CDR3 protein. The sample records more than 2,500 distinct CDR3 sequences, approximately 25% being singletons. Peripheral blood genomic DNA, not sorted cells or RNA, was the template. Sample: blood. The receptors stem from a human donor with a solid tumor.

The chain recombines TRBV6-5 with TRBJ1-4; the D is unclear. CDR1 and CDR2 (germline): MNHEY, SVGAGI. The CDR3 spans 16 residues. Trimming took 6 bases from V and 1 from J, leaving 15 bases between them. The CDR3 nucleotides are TGTGCCAGCAGCTCCTTGGGGTATGGAACTAATGAAAAACTGTTTTTT. Its protein is CASSSLGYGTNEKLFF.

The chain employs TRBV19 and TRBJ1-5, with D possibly being TRBD1 (5 bases). In germline, CDR1 is LNHDA, CDR2 SQIVND (reference sequence). The germline V and J ends were trimmed by 6 bases and 0 bases, with 12 bases remaining between them. The CDR3 consists of 15 residues. CDR3 in amino acids: CASRNRTNSNQPQHF. CDR3 coding DNA: TGTGCCAGTAGGAACAGGACAAATAGCAATCAGCCCCAGCATTTT. The full variable domain, its missing parts supplied by reference TRBV19 and TRBJ1-5, is DGGITQSPKYLFRKEGQNVTLSCEQNLNHDAMYWYRQDPGQGLRLIYYSQIVNDFQKGDIAEGYSVSREKKESFPLTVTSAQKNPTAFYLCASRNRTNSNQPQHFGDGTRLSIL.

This sequence joins TRBV7-6 and TRBJ2-5; D is possibly TRBD2 (6 bases). The CDR3 spans 14 residues. Germline V gene lookup returns CDR1 SGHVS and CDR2 FNYEAQ. The V gene lost 5 bases and the J gene lost 5 bases, with 15 bases spanning the gap. CDR3 coding DNA: TGTGCCAGCAGCACGGGACTTCGAAAGGAGACCCAGTACTTC. Translation: CASSTGLRKETQYF.

The V call is TRBV27, the J call TRBJ1-1; 10 bases align to TRBD1. There are 15 residues in the CDR3. Germline CDR1 reads MNHEY; CDR2 reads SMNVEV (reference sequence). The trim removed 3 bases at V and 2 bases at J, leaving 3 bases unmatched. CDR3 sequence reads: CASSFGQGGNTEAFF. In nucleotides, the CDR3 is TGTGCCAGCAGTTTCGGACAGGGGGGAAACACTGAAGCTTTCTTT.

The rearrangement links TRBV6-5 to TRBJ2-1; tentative D call: TRBD2 (6 bases). CDR1 and CDR2 from the germline V gene are MNHEY and SVGAGI. This CDR3 contains 17 residues. V shed 0 bases and J shed 0 bases, with 12 bases lying between them. CDR3 coding DNA: TGTGCCAGCAGTTACTCTCCGCGGGGTAGCTCCTACAATGAGCAGTTCTTC. Translating gives CASSYSPRGSSYNEQFF.

This clonotype was counted between two and nine times. An end of the junction does not agree with germline; a read error may underlie this. The V and J genes are TRBV11-3 and TRBJ2-7, with D unresolved. Germline V gene data show CDR1 as SGHNT and CDR2 as YENEEA. The CDR3 length is 13 residues. The CDR3 reads CASSQGRTYEQYF. The CDR3 coding sequence is TGCGCCAGCAGCCAAGGCAGGACCTACGAGCAGTACTTC.

This clonotype is classed as medium-sized. The J gene is TRBJ2-1, the V gene TRBV5-4; 13 nucleotides agree with TRBD2. The CDR3 is 17 residues long. V dropped 3 bases and J dropped 4; count of bases not matched to a gene: 7. CDR1 is SGHNT and CDR2 is YYREEE in the germline V gene (reference sequence). The CDR3 protein is CASSSGTSGTSYNEQFF. The DNA of the CDR3 is TGTGCCAGCAGCTCCGGGACTAGCGGGACATCTTACAATGAGCAGTTCTTC. Using reference TRBV5-4 and TRBJ2-1 for the parts outside the CDR3, the full variable domain is ETGVTQSPTHLIKTRGQQVTLRCSSQSGHNTVSWYQQALGQGPQFIFQYYREEENGRGNFPPRFSGLQFPNYSSELNVNALELDDSALYLCASSSGTSGTSYNEQFFGPGTRLTVL.

This chain links TRBV4-2 with TRBJ2-5, with 8 bases fitting TRBD2. The CDR3 has 16 residues. Losses at the gene ends were 0 bases for V and 2 bases for J; bases not matched to a gene: 5. Germline values: CDR1 LGHNA, CDR2 YNFKEQ. The chain's CDR3 is CASSQDVGGAQETQYF. As DNA, the CDR3 is TGTGCCAGCAGCCAAGACGTCGGGGGGGCGCAAGAGACCCAGTACTTC.

In its sample, this clonotype ranks as large. The chain carries TRBV29-1 and TRBJ2-5; TRBD1 aligns across 11 bases. Unmatched junction bases numbered 5, after V lost 3 bases and J lost 2 bases. Germline assignment: CDR1 SQVTM and CDR2 ANQGSEA. The CDR3 is 15 residues long. Written as DNA, the CDR3 is TGCAGCGTTGAGTCGGACAGGGGGCGTCAAGAGACCCAGTACTTC. Amino acid sequence: CSVESDRGRQETQYF.

The rearrangement joins TRBV6-5 to TRBJ2-7; 8 nucleotides match TRBD1. With V trimmed by 10 bases and J by 6 bases, 14 bases remained unmatched. The CDR3 loop spans 14 amino acids. The germline V gene encodes CDR1 MNHEY and CDR2 SVGAGI. CDR3: CATVGQGEASEQYF. CDR3 sequence (DNA): TGTGCCACTGTAGGACAGGGCGAAGCGAGCGAGCAGTACTTC.